The present T cell receptor (beta chain) was sequenced within a study of identical twins. Overall study findings and caveats: Out-of-frame beta sequences exhibited a weaker degree of excess twin sharing.

cDNA molecules carried unique molecular identifiers, and template switching added a universal primer site. TCRdb itself ran the 5' RACE reads through MiXCR, one entry per CDR3 protein. The table has about 200,000 distinct CDR3 sequences, around 9.6% seen once; the top ten hold around 5.1%. A few counts support this clonotype. Its antigen is currently unknown. The CDR3 contains 13 residues. The V and J ends lost 0 bases and 4 bases respectively, with 5 bases between them. CDR1 is LGHNA and CDR2 is YSLEER in the germline V gene. The V and J genes are TRBV4-3 and TRBJ2-3, with unresolved D. The TCR comes from a young woman in good health. Sequencing input: memory (CD45RO+) T cells sorted from blood. The CDR3: CASSQDPPDTQYF. For the CDR3, the DNA is TGCGCCAGCAGCCAAGATCCCCCAGATACGCAGTATTTT.